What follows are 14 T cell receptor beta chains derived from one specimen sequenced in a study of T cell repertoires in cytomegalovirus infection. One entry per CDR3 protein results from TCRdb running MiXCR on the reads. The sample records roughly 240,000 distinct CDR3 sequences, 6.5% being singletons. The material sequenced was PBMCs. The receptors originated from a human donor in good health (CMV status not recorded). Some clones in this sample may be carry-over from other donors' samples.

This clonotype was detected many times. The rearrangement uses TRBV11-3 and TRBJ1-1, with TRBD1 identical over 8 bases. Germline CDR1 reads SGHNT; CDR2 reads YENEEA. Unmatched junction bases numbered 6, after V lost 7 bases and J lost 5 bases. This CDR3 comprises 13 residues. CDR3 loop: CASKPTGGTEAFF. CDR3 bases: TGTGCCAGCAAACCTACAGGGGGAACTGAAGCTTTCTTT.

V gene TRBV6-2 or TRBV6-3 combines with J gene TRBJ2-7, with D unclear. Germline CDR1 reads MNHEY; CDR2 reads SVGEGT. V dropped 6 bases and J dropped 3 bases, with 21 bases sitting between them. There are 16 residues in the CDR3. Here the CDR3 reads CASRRRPIELNYEQYF. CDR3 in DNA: TGTGCCAGCAGGCGACGTCCCATAGAATTAAACTACGAGCAGTACTTC.

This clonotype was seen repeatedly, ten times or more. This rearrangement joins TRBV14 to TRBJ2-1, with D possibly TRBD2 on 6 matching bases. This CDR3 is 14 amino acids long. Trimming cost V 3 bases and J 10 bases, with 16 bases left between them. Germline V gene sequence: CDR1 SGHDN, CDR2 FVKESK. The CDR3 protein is CASSHWDSGGEQFF. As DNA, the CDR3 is TGTGCCAGCAGCCACTGGGACTCTGGAGGAGAGCAGTTCTTC.

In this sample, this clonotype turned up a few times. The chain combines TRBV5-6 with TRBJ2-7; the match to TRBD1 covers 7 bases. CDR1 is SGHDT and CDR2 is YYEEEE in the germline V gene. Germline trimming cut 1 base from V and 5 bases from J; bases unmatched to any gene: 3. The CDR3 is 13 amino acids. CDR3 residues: CASSLNRGNEQYF. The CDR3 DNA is TGTGCCAGCAGCTTGAACAGGGGCAACGAGCAGTACTTC.

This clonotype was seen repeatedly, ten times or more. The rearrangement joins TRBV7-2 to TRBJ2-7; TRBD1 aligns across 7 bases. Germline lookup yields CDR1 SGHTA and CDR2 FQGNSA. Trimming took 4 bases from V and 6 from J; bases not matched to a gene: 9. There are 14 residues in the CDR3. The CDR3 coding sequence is TGTGCCAGCAGCTACGCCGGGACAGCGCGCGAGCAGTACTTC. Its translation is CASSYAGTAREQYF.

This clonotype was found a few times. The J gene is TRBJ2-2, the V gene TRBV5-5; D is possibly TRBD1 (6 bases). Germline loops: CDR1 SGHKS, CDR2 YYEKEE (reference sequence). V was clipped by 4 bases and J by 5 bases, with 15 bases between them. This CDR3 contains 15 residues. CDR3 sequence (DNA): TGTGCCAGCAGCATGTACAGGGAAGGGACCGGGGAGCTGTTTTTT. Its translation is CASSMYREGTGELFF.

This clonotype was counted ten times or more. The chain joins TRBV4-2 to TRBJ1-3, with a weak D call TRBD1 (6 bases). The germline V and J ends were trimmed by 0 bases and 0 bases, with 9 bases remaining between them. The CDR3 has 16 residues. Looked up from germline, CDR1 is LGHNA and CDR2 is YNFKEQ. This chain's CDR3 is CASSQEGHISGNTIYF. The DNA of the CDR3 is TGTGCCAGCAGCCAAGAGGGACACATCTCTGGAAACACCATATATTTT.

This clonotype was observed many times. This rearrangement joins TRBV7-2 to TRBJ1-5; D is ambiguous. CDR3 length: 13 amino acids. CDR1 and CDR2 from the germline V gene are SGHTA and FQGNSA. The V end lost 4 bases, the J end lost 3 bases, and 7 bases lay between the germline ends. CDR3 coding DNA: TGTGCCAGCAGCTGGACCGTCAATCAGCCCCAGCATTTT. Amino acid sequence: CASSWTVNQPQHF.

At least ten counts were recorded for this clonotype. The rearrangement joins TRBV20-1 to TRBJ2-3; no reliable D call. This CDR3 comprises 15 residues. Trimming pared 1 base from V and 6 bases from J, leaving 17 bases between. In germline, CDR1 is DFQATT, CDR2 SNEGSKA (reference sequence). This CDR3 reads CSARVEDFSTDTQYF. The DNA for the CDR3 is TGCAGTGCTAGAGTCGAGGATTTCTCGACGGATACGCAGTATTTT.

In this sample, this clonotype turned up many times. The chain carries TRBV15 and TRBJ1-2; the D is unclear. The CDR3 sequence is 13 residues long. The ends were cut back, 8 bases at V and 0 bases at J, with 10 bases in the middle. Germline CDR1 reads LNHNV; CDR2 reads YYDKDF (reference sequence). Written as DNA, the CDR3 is TGTGCCACCCGTCGGGGTACTAACTATGGCTACACCTTC. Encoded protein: CATRRGTNYGYTF. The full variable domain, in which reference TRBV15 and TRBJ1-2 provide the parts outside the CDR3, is DAMVIQNPRYQVTQFGKPVTLSCSQTLNHNVMYWYQQKSSQAPKLLFHYYDKDFNNEADTPDNFQSRRPNTSFCFLDIRSPGLGDTAMYLCATRRGTNYGYTFGSGTRLTVV.

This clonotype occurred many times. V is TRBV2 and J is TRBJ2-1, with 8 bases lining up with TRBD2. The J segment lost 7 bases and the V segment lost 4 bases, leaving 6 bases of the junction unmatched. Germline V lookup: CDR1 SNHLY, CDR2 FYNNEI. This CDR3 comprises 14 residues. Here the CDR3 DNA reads TGTGCCAGCAGTGTTTCCGGGGGGGCTAATGAGCAGTTCTTC. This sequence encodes CASSVSGGANEQFF.

This chain's CDR3 is CASSQDHLGGQYF. The CDR3 coding sequence is TGCGCCAGCAGCCAAGATCATCTGGGAGGCCAGTACTTC. This chain links TRBV4-3 with TRBJ2-5; D might be TRBD2 (6 bases). V lost 0 bases and J 10 bases, leaving 12 bases between the germline ends. CDR1 is LGHNA and CDR2 is YSLEER in the germline V gene. This CDR3 region has 13 residues.

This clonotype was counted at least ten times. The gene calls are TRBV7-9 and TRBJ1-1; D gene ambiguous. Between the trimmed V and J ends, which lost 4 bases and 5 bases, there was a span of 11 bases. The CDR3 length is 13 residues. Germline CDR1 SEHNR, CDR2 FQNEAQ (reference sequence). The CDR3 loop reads CASSSQELTEAFF. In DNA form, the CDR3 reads TGTGCCAGCAGCTCCCAGGAGTTGACTGAAGCTTTCTTT. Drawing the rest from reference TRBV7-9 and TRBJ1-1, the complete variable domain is DTGVSQNPRHKITKRGQNVTFRCDPISEHNRLYWYRQTLGQGPEFLTYFQNEAQLEKSRLLSDRFSAERPKGSFSTLEIQRTEQGDSAMYLCASSSQELTEAFFGQGTRLTVV.

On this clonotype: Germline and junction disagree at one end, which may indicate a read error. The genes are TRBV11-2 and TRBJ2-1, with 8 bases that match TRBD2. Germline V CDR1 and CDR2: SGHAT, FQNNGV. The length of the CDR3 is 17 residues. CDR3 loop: CASSLEQGRGGDLWQFF. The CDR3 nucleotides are TGTGCCAGCAGCCTAGAGCAGGGTCGGGGGGGAGATTTGTGGCAGTTCTTC. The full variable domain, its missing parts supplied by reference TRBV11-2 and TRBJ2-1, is EAGVAQSPRYKIIEKRQSVAFWCNPISGHATLYWYQQILGQGPKLLIQFQNNGVVDDSQLPKDRFSAERLKGVDSTLKIQPAKLEDSAVYLCASSLEQGRGGDLWQFFGPGTRLTVL.